Listed here are 9 T cell receptor beta chains from one sample, sequenced in a study of healthy donors' naive CD4 and CD8 T cells. A linear amplification protocol produced the TCR libraries from 500 ng of total RNA. TCRdb called the reads again in MiXCR, with one record for every CDR3 protein. Among 150,000 to 200,000 distinct CDR3 sequences, about four fifths were seen once, and the ten largest hold about 2.3%. Sequencing was performed on naive CD4+ and CD8+ T cells sorted from blood, pooled from several donors. The receptors come from a pool of human donors in good health; the sample pools cells from several healthy donors.

This clonotype has just a few counts. The V gene is TRBV30, the J gene TRBJ2-6; maybe TRBD2 (7 bases). Per the germline V gene, CDR1 is GTSNPN and CDR2 is SVGIG (reference sequence). Deletions cut 4 bases from V and 3 bases from J, with 10 bases between. The CDR3 has 14 amino acids. For the CDR3, the DNA is TGTGCCTGGACGCGGGGGCGTGGGGCCAACGTCCTGACTTTC. Protein product: CAWTRGRGANVLTF.

This clonotype was detected a few times. The chain combines TRBV29-1 with TRBJ1-1; 11 bases align to TRBD1. The trim removed 4 bases at V and 8 bases at J, leaving 15 bases unmatched. Germline V gives CDR1 SQVTM, CDR2 ANQGSEA. This CDR3 comprises 16 residues. The CDR3 here is CSVAGQGGGNTEEAFF. CDR3 DNA: TGCAGCGTTGCGGGACAGGGGGGAGGTAACACTGAGGAAGCTTTCTTT.

The V and J genes are TRBV12-3 or TRBV12-4 and TRBJ2-3, with 8 bases matching TRBD1. CDR3 length: 15 amino acids. Trimming removed 7 bases from V and 1 base from J; junction bases left unmatched: 7. The CDR3 loop reads CASNDRGVGTDTQYF. The CDR3 nucleotides read TGTGCCAGCAATGACAGGGGCGTGGGCACAGATACGCAGTATTTT.

This clonotype came up a few times. The chain combines TRBV29-1 with TRBJ2-7; no definite D call. V lost 8 bases and J lost 8, with 19 bases in between. The CDR3 spans 12 residues. Germline assignment: CDR1 SQVTM and CDR2 ANQGSEA. For the CDR3, the DNA is TGCAGCCACGACACGGCGGTAGGGAAGCAGTACTTC. Translated, it gives CSHDTAVGKQYF.

This clonotype was seen a single time. The chain has TRBV30 and TRBJ2-1, with 11 bases aligning to TRBD2. This CDR3 contains 15 residues. V was pared by 0 bases and J by 7 bases, with 5 bases of the junction left unmatched. The germline gives CDR1 GTSNPN, CDR2 SVGIG (reference sequence). CDR3 in amino acids: CAWSVPASGGNEQFF. CDR3 nucleotide sequence: TGTGCCTGGAGTGTACCGGCTAGCGGGGGGAATGAGCAGTTCTTC.

The chain links TRBV5-1 to TRBJ2-7, with D possibly TRBD1 on 6 matching bases. The CDR3 contains 14 residues. V shed 0 bases and J shed 4 bases, with 11 bases lying between them. The germline V gene encodes CDR1 SGHRS and CDR2 YFSETQ. The CDR3 region is CASSLGQASYEQYF. In nucleotides, the CDR3 is TGCGCCAGCAGCTTGGGACAGGCTTCGTACGAGCAGTACTTC.

V and J are TRBV20-1 and TRBJ2-1; D might be TRBD1 (5 bases). The V end lost 5 bases, the J end lost 3 bases, and 11 bases lay between the germline ends. Germline values: CDR1 DFQATT, CDR2 SNEGSKA (reference sequence). The CDR3 is 13 amino acids. CDR3 nucleotides: TGCAGTGCTTACGACAGCCTCTACAATGAGCAGTTCTTC. Translation gives CSAYDSLYNEQFF.

The sample holds a few counts of this clonotype. The gene calls are TRBV2 and TRBJ1-2; 9 bases align to TRBD1. From germline, CDR1 is SNHLY and CDR2 FYNNEI. The V and J ends lost 3 bases and 4 bases, in that order; junction bases with no gene match: 6. The CDR3 extends over 15 amino acids. CDR3 DNA: TGTGCCAGCAGTGAGATAGGGACAGGGCTCTATGGCTACACCTTC. This sequence encodes CASSEIGTGLYGYTF. Supplemented by reference TRBV2 and TRBJ1-2, the full variable domain reads EPEVTQTPSHQVTQMGQEVILRCVPISNHLYFYWYRQILGQKVEFLVSFYNNEISEKSEIFDDQFSVERPDGSNFTLKIRSTKLEDSAMYFCASSEIGTGLYGYTFGSGTRLTVV.

The V call is TRBV29-1, the J call TRBJ2-7, with 7 bases that match TRBD2. The J segment lost 2 bases and the V segment lost 3 bases, leaving 4 bases of the junction unmatched. Germline V lookup: CDR1 SQVTM, CDR2 ANQGSEA. The CDR3 totals 13 residues. As DNA, the CDR3 is TGCAGCGTTGAGGGCGGGAGAGCCTACGAGCAGTACTTC. Encoded protein: CSVEGGRAYEQYF.